Each of the 17 T cell receptor beta chains below was sequenced from the same sample in a study of blood T cell repertoires in COVID-19 (dated by TCRdb to about 2020). Library construction relied on the immunoSEQ multiplex PCR assay. Not all clones reach the TCRdb copy of this immuneACCESS table, which keeps in-frame sequences only. Checked studies attribute under half of the gap to unresolved V genes and leave the rest unexplained. This sample holds 150,000 or so clones; over 60% were observed only once. Clones ranked in the top ten supply around 1.5% of the sample. Sequenced: peripheral blood. The receptor set was obtained from a man at least 80 years old with acute or convalescent COVID-19.

Only a few counts were recorded for this clone. This chain uses TRBV6-6 with TRBJ2-6; 15 positions match TRBD2. The V segment lost 6 bases and the J segment 0 bases; nucleotides outside the gene matches: 6. The CDR3 length is 19 residues. Germline CDR1 and CDR2: MNHNY and SVGAGI (reference sequence). The CDR3 DNA reads TGTGCCAGCAGCTCCGGGACTAGCGGGGGGCCCTCTGGGGCCAACGTCCTGACTTTC. Protein sequence: CASSSGTSGGPSGANVLTF.

The CDR3 loop reads CASSIREGTGGNEQFF. The CDR3, as DNA: TGTGCCAGTAGTATAAGAGAGGGGACAGGGGGAAATGAGCAGTTCTTC. The chain is built from TRBV19 and TRBJ2-1; 11 bases map to TRBD1. There are 16 residues in the CDR3. Trimming removed 2 bases from V and 7 bases from J; junction bases left unmatched: 7. Germline V lookup: CDR1 LNHDA, CDR2 SQIVND (reference sequence).

This chain connects TRBV23-1 to TRBJ2-2; D is unclear. TRBV23-1 is given ORF status, its function remaining uncertain. This CDR3 is 16 amino acids long. The ends were cut back, 0 bases at V and 0 bases at J, with 8 bases in the middle. DNA of the CDR3: TGCGCCAGCAGTCAATCCGGTGGGCCGAACACCGGGGAGCTGTTTTTT. Translation: CASSQSGGPNTGELFF.

The chain joins TRBV30 to TRBJ2-3, with D perhaps matching TRBD2 (7 bases). CDR3 size: 14 residues. Germline V gene sequence: CDR1 GTSNPN, CDR2 SVGIG (reference sequence). V was trimmed by 3 bases and J by 2 bases, leaving 12 bases between them. CDR3 in amino acids: CAWRGGPYTDTQYF. The CDR3 nucleotides read TGTGCCTGGAGGGGGGGGCCCTACACAGATACGCAGTATTTT. Drawing the rest from reference TRBV30 and TRBJ2-3, the complete variable domain is SQTIHQWPATLVQPVGSPLSLECTVEGTSNPNLYWYRQAAGRGLQLLFYSVGIGQISSEVPQNLSASRPQDRQFILSSKKLLLSDSGFYLCAWRGGPYTDTQYFGPGTRLTVL.

This chain uses TRBV5-1 with TRBJ2-5; 9 bases are shared with TRBD1. The length of the CDR3 is 15 residues. The ends lost 3 bases at V and 5 bases at J; junction bases unmatched: 8. Germline CDR1 is SGHRS and CDR2 is YFSETQ. The CDR3 sequence is CASSSGQGSSETQYF. CDR3 coding DNA: TGCGCCAGCAGCTCGGGACAGGGTAGTTCCGAGACCCAGTACTTC.

This chain links TRBV7-2 with TRBJ2-3; TRBD2 aligns across 10 bases. Germline values: CDR1 SGHTA, CDR2 FQGNSA. The junction had 11 bases not matched to a gene; V was cut back by 5 bases and J by 9 bases. The CDR3 extends over 15 amino acids. The CDR3 is CASSLGVTSGLTQYF. CDR3 sequence (DNA): TGTGCCAGCAGCCTAGGGGTGACTAGCGGGCTGACGCAGTATTTT.

J is TRBJ2-3 and V is TRBV5-1; 7 positions match TRBD2. CDR1 and CDR2 from the germline V gene are SGHRS and YFSETQ. Unmatched junction bases numbered 7, after V lost 4 bases and J lost 2 bases. The CDR3 contains 15 residues. Written as DNA, the CDR3 is TGCGCCAGCAGCGGCGGGACTACACCCACAGATACGCAGTATTTT. Translating it yields CASSGGTTPTDTQYF.

This sequence joins TRBV11-1 and TRBJ2-6; D not certain. Trimming removed 1 base from V and 2 bases from J, with 6 bases in between. The CDR3 length is 15 residues. CDR1 is SGHAT, CDR2 FQDESV, per germline (reference sequence). CDR3 residues: CASSLVRAGANVLTF. CDR3 DNA: TGTGCCAGCAGCTTAGTTCGTGCTGGGGCCAACGTCCTGACTTTC. The full variable domain, its missing parts supplied by reference TRBV11-1 and TRBJ2-6, is EAEVAQSPRYKITEKSQAVAFWCDPISGHATLYWYRQILGQGPELLVQFQDESVVDDSQLPKDRFSAERLKGVDSTLKIQPAELGDSAMYLCASSLVRAGANVLTFGAGSRLTVL.

The chain uses TRBV7-3 and TRBJ2-1; possibly TRBD2 for D (6 bases). The CDR3 extends over 14 amino acids. V was pared by 2 bases and J by 9 bases, with 14 bases between. CDR1 and CDR2 (germline): SGHTA, FQGTGA. The CDR3 sequence is CASSLGDSPSEQFF. For the CDR3, the DNA is TGTGCCAGCAGCTTAGGGGACTCGCCCAGTGAGCAGTTCTTC. The full variable domain, in which reference TRBV7-3 and TRBJ2-1 provide the parts outside the CDR3, is GAGVSQTPSNKVTEKGKYVELRCDPISGHTALYWYRQSLGQGPEFLIYFQGTGAADDSGLPNDRFFAVRPEGSVSTLKIQRTERGDSAVYLCASSLGDSPSEQFFGPGTRLTVL.

The genes are TRBV6-4 and TRBJ2-1, with D unclear. Between the trimmed V and J ends, which lost 0 bases and 1 base, there was a span of 16 bases. CDR1 and CDR2 from the germline V gene are MRHNA and SNTAGT. The CDR3 totals 18 residues. DNA of the CDR3: TGTGCCAGCAGTGACTCGAATCTGGGTGCAGGATCCTACAATGAGCAGTTCTTC. Translation gives CASSDSNLGAGSYNEQFF.

About this clone: Distinct nucleotide sequences in the sample also encode this CDR3. The chain combines TRBV5-1 with TRBJ2-1; the D gene is possibly TRBD1 (5 bases). V was trimmed by 0 bases and J by 1 base, leaving 5 bases between them. CDR3 length: 14 amino acids. Germline-derived CDR1 and CDR2 are SGHRS and YFSETQ. CDR3 region: CASSLGQSYNEQFF. DNA of the CDR3: TGCGCCAGCAGCTTGGGACAGTCCTACAATGAGCAGTTCTTC.

The chain couples TRBV7-9 to TRBJ1-2; D gene uncertain. V dropped 5 bases and J dropped 4 bases, with 11 bases sitting between them. There are 13 residues in the CDR3. CDR1 SEHNR and CDR2 FQNEAQ come from the germline V gene (reference sequence). The CDR3 coding sequence is TGTGCCAGCAGCGACTCAGTGCCCTATGGCTACACCTTC. Residues: CASSDSVPYGYTF. The entire variable domain, with the rest obtained from reference TRBV7-9 and TRBJ1-2, is as follows: DTGVSQNPRHKITKRGQNVTFRCDPISEHNRLYWYRQTLGQGPEFLTYFQNEAQLEKSRLLSDRFSAERPKGSFSTLEIQRTEQGDSAMYLCASSDSVPYGYTFGSGTRLTVV.

The rearrangement joins TRBV4-2 to TRBJ2-1; 12 positions match TRBD2. From germline, CDR1 is LGHNA and CDR2 YNFKEQ. The CDR3 contains 20 residues. Trimming cost V 1 base and J 0 bases; bases outside gene matches: 10. The CDR3 spells CASSQASTSGGQSSYNEQFF. The CDR3 coding sequence is TGTGCCAGCAGCCAAGCCTCGACTAGCGGGGGCCAGAGCTCCTACAATGAGCAGTTCTTC.

V and J are TRBV7-2 and TRBJ1-1, with D perhaps matching TRBD1 (5 bases). Trimming took off 1 base at V and 3 bases at J, with 12 bases between the two ends. The CDR3 length is 15 residues. Per the germline V gene, CDR1 is SGHTA and CDR2 is FQGNSA. CDR3 protein: CASSLVGIGDTEAFF. Written as DNA, the CDR3 is TGTGCCAGCAGCTTAGTGGGTATAGGGGACACTGAAGCTTTCTTT.

In this sample, this clone turned up once. The chain couples TRBV6-5 to TRBJ2-2; 7 bases map to TRBD1. V lost 2 bases and J lost 3; bases outside the gene matches: 6. The CDR3 totals 16 residues. Germline V gene data show CDR1 as MNHEY and CDR2 as SVGAGI. CDR3: CASSYGSQGYTGELFF. The DNA of the CDR3 is TGTGCCAGCAGTTACGGCTCACAGGGGTACACCGGGGAGCTGTTTTTT.

This chain connects TRBV15 to TRBJ1-2; the match to TRBD1 covers 9 bases. The length of the CDR3 is 16 residues. Germline V gene lookup returns CDR1 LNHNV and CDR2 YYDKDF (reference sequence). V shed 0 bases, J shed 3 bases, and the junction held 5 bases outside the gene matches. The CDR3 nucleotides read TGTGCCACCAGCAGAGATTCGACAGGGGGTGACTATGGCTACACCTTC. It translates to CATSRDSTGGDYGYTF. Looking up the rest from reference TRBV15 and TRBJ1-2 gives the full variable domain: DAMVIQNPRYQVTQFGKPVTLSCSQTLNHNVMYWYQQKSSQAPKLLFHYYDKDFNNEADTPDNFQSRRPNTSFCFLDIRSPGLGDTAMYLCATSRDSTGGDYGYTFGSGTRLTVV.

This chain uses TRBV30 with TRBJ1-6; 9 nucleotides agree with TRBD1. This CDR3 region has 13 residues. CDR1 GTSNPN and CDR2 SVGIG come from the germline V gene (reference sequence). V trimming: 1 base; J trimming: 11 bases; junction bases outside the gene matches: 3. CDR3 protein: CAWSADRGPPLHF. Written as DNA, the CDR3 is TGTGCCTGGAGTGCGGACAGGGGTCCACCCCTCCACTTT.